This T cell receptor (beta chain) originates from a study of T-cell memory formation after mild COVID-19. Details on this clonotype: Its antigen is undetermined.

Whole-study findings and limits: In second-wave clones peaking day 37, SARS-CoV-2 specificity remained unconfirmed. Clones that contracted clustered mainly in CM and EM if CD4+ and in EMRA if CD8+. The pre-infection memory compartment contained some responding clones, suggesting cross-reactive memory joined. From day 15 to 85, contracting clones were balanced between CD4 and CD8, whereas later expanders leaned toward CD4+.

Germline CDR1 and CDR2: SGHAT and FQNNGV. This CDR3 has 15 amino acids. V was trimmed by 3 bases and J by 4 bases, leaving 14 bases between them. TCRdb re-analysed the 5' RACE reads in MiXCR, keeping a single row per CDR3 protein. The data hold about 58,000 distinct CDR3 sequences, with around 30% observed a single time. J is TRBJ2-3 and V is TRBV11-2, with a tentative D call TRBD1 (7 bases). This sequence originates from a man aged 18 to 29 who had mild COVID-19 (a few samples of this study predate the infection). Cell type and time point are not known. Sequencing was done on a sample of PBMCs or a T cell subset sorted from them (not recorded which). The CDR3 is CASSLTGRSADTQYF. In DNA, the CDR3 is TGTGCCAGCAGCTTGACAGGGAGGTCGGCAGATACGCAGTATTTT.